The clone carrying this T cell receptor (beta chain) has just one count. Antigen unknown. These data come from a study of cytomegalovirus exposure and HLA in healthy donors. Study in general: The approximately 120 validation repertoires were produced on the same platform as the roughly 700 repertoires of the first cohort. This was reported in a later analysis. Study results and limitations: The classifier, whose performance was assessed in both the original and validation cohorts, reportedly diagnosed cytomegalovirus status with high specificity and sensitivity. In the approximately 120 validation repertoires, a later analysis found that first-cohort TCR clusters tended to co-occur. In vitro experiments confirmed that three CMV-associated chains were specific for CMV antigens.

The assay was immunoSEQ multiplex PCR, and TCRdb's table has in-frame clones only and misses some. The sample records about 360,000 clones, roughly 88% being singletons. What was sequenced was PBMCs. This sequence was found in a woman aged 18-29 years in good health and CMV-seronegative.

The CDR3 sequence: CASSRTGDGNQPQHF. In nucleotides, the CDR3 is TGCGCCAGCAGCAGAACAGGGGATGGCAATCAGCCCCAGCATTTT. The J gene is TRBJ1-5, the V gene TRBV4-1; TRBD1 aligns across 7 bases. The CDR3 is 15 amino acids. Germline assignment: CDR1 MGHRA and CDR2 YSYEKL. The ends lost 5 bases at V and 2 bases at J; junction bases unmatched: 6.